A selection of T cell receptor beta chains follows, all from one sample in a study of cytomegalovirus exposure and HLA in healthy donors. Sequencing used immunoSEQ multiplex PCR; TCRdb keeps in-frame clones, though not all of them. The sample gives approximately 58,000 clones, 83% of which show up once; 4.3% is in the top ten. Sequenced: PBMCs. These TCRs come from a man aged 30 to 39 in good health and CMV-seronegative. Both conserved end residues are part of each CDR3.

>TRBV5-1|14
CASSLEGVRETQYF
>TRBV6-5|14
CASSYGGHTDTQYF
>TRBV19|16
CASSHRVGLEAQPQHF
>TRBV14|16
CASSQDLASGLSEQFF
>TRBV7-2|17
CASSLGYGARNTGELFF
>TRBV15|15
CATSSRTGQYNEQFF
>TRBV4-1|14
CASSQNGGGETQYF
>TRBV9|15
CASSVAGGPHYEQYF
>TRBV4-2|12
CASSRGGAEAFF
>TRBV5-1|13
CASSREPESPLHF
>TRBV7-9|14
CASSSGQGFDKLFF
>TRBV15|15
CATSRDGGGAYGYTF
>TRBV9|14
CASSVGAANEKLFF
>TRBV23-1|15
CASSQCPGGLETQYF
>TRBV29-1|18
CSVHRTGKAVDSNQPQHF
>TRBV29-1|17
CSVLLAGGPPSTDTQYF
>TRBV6-5|14
CASSYSPGRNGYTF
>TRBV19|16
CASNSRTGSMNTEAFF
>TRBV19|15
CASSIAGTGGETQYF
>TRBV7-7|13
CASSLTGGGTQYF
>TRBV5-1|13
CASSRGGVLEQYF
>TRBV5-1|14
CASSLGTSADTQYF
>TRBV7-9|13
CASSLPAGYEQYF
>TRBV13|17
CASSPMPGRGLNTEAFF
>TRBV30|15
CAWSGTETGYNEQFF
>TRBV2|12
CASSDQGVELFF
>TRBV14|15
CASSHTGVLDYGYTF